Below, one T cell receptor beta chain is given with its context. The V segment lost 6 bases and the J segment 6 bases; nucleotides outside the gene matches: 5. CDR1 and CDR2 from the germline V gene are SQVTM and ANQGSEA. The CDR3 length is 12 residues. The data were obtained in a study of CD8 T cells in Susac syndrome. Reverse transcription of about 0.45 to 1 ug RNA was performed with random hexamers. immunoSEQ multiplex PCR amplified TCR beta CDR3 across 54 Vbeta, 13 Jbeta. MiXCR, run by TCRdb on the immunoSEQ multiplex PCR reads, gives a single entry per CDR3 protein. The sample lists about 200,000 distinct CDR3 sequences, about 95% seen once, with about 0.08% in the top ten. CD8+ and CD4+ T cells circulating in blood were sequenced for TCR beta. Negative magnetic isolation gave CD8+ and CD4+ cells; FACS enriched CD8+ TEMRA.

The chain joins TRBV29-1 to TRBJ1-1; 9 nucleotides agree with TRBD1. The sequence came from a human donor with multiple sclerosis. Sequencing was performed on CD4+ T cells from PBMCs. The CDR3 loop reads CSVGTGLAEAFF. The CDR3 bases are TGCAGCGTCGGGACAGGGTTGGCTGAAGCTTTCTTT.